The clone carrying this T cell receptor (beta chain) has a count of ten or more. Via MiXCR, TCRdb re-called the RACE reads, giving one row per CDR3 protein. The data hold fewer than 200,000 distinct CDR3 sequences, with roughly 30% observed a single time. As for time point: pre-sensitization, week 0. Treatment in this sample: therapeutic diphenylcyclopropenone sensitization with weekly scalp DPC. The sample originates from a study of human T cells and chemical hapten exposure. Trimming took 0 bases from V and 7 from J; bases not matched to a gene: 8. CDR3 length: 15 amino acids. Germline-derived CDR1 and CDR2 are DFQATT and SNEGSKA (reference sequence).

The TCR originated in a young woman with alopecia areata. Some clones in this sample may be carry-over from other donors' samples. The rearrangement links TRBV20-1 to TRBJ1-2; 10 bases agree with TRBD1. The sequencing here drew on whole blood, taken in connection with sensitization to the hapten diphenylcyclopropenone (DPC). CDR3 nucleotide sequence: TGCAGTGCTAGAGACCCCGGGACAGGGGTCTCTGGCTACACCTTC. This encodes CSARDPGTGVSGYTF.